This T cell receptor beta chain was obtained from a study of blood T cell repertoires in COVID-19. Study information: The United States, Italy and Spain provided the acute and convalescent COVID-19 samples. T cells, B-cell-depleted T cells, or PBMCs provided the cDNA or gDNA that served as material.

Germline trimming cut 6 bases from V and 6 bases from J; bases unmatched to any gene: 4. The germline CDR1 and CDR2 sequences are MNHEY and SMNVEV (reference sequence). The CDR3 has 14 amino acids. In the original analysis: Reference gene primer amplification in the assay estimated nucleated cell counts. The data were produced by immunoSEQ multiplex PCR, yet TCRdb's version contains in-frame clones alone and is incomplete. V, J and clone size are those of that table, while D and trimming were read from the DNA. The sample has over 50,000 clones, about nine tenths seen once; the top ten hold over 7.5%.

The clonotype comes from a man aged 50 to 59 with active COVID-19. This rearrangement joins TRBV27 to TRBJ2-3, with 12 bases fitting TRBD2. The sequencing sample was made of peripheral blood. The CDR3 bases are TGTGCCAGCAGCCGACTAGCGGGAGTGGATACGCAGTATTTT. Protein: CASSRLAGVDTQYF.